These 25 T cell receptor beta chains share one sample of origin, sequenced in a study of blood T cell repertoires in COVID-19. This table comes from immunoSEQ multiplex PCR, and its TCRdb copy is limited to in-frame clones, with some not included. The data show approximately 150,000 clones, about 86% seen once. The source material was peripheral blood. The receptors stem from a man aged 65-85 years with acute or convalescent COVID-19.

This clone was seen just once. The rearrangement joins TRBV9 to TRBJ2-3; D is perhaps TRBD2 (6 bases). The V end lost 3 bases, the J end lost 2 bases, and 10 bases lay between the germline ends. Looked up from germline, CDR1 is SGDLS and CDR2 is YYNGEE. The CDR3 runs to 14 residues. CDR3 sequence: CASSGGEDTDTQYF. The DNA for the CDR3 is TGTGCCAGCAGCGGGGGGGAGGACACAGATACGCAGTATTTT.

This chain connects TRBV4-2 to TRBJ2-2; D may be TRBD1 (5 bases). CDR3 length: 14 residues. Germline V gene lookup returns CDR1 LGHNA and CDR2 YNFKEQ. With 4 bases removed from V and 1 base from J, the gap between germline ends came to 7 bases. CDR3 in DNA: TGTGCCAGCAGCCGTGGACAGAACACCGGGGAGCTGTTTTTT. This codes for CASSRGQNTGELFF.

As DNA, the CDR3 is TGTGCCAGCAGCTACGACAGGGGTCCCTCCTACGAGCAGTACTTC. Translated, it gives CASSYDRGPSYEQYF. The genes are TRBV11-2 and TRBJ2-7; TRBD1 matches at 8 bases. The trim removed 4 bases at V and 0 bases at J, leaving 5 bases unmatched. Germline CDR1 SGHAT, CDR2 FQNNGV. The CDR3 is 15 amino acids.

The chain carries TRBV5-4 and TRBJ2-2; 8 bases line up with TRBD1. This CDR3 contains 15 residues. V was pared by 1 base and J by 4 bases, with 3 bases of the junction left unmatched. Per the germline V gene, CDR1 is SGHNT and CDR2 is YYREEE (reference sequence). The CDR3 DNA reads TGTGCCAGCAGCTTGCCGGGACAGGTCACCGGGGAGCTGTTTTTT. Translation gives CASSLPGQVTGELFF.

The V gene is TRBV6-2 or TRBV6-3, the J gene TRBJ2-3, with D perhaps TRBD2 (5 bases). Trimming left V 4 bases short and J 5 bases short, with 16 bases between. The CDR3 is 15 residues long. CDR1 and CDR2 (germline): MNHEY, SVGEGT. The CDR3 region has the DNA TGTGCCAGCAGTTCCGGGCGGGCGTTATTAGATACGCAGTATTTT. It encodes CASSSGRALLDTQYF.

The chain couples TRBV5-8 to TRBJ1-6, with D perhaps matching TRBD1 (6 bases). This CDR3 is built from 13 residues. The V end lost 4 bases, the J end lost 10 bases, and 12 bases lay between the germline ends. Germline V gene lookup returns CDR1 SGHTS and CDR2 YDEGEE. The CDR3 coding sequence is TGTGCCAGCAGCACACAGGGTCGGTCACCCCTCCACTTT. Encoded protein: CASSTQGRSPLHF.

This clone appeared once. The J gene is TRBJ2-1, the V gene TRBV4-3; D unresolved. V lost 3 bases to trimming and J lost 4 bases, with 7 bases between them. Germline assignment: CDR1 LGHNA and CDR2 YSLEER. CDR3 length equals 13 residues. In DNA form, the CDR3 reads TGCGCCAGCAGCCACTACCCTTACAATGAGCAGTTCTTC. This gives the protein CASSHYPYNEQFF.

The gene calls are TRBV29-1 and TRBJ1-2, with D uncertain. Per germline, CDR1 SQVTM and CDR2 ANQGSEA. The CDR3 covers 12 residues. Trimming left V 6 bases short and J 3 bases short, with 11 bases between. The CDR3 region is CSVGASDYGYTF. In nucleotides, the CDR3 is TGCAGCGTCGGTGCTTCGGACTATGGCTACACCTTC.

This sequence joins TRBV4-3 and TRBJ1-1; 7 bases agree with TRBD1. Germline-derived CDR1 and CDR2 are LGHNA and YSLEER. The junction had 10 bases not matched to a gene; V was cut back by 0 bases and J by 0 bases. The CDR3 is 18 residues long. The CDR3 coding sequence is TGCGCCAGCAGCCAAGATGCCCAGGGGGTAATCATGAACACTGAAGCTTTCTTT. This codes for CASSQDAQGVIMNTEAFF.

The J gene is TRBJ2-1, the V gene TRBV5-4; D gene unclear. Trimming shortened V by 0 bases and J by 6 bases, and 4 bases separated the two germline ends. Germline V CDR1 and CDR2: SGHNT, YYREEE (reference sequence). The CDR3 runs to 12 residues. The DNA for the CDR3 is TGTGCCAGCAGCTTGGTTATCAATGAGCAGTTCTTC. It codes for CASSLVINEQFF.

The CDR3 DNA is TGTGCCAGCAGTGAGCGGCCGTTAATGGGAGCTTTCTTT. It specifies CASSERPLMGAFF. This chain joins TRBV2 and TRBJ1-1; unclear D gene. The CDR3 totals 13 residues. Germline lookup yields CDR1 SNHLY and CDR2 FYNNEI. V was pared by 3 bases and J by 10 bases, with 15 bases between. The full variable domain, with the rest looked up from reference TRBV2 and TRBJ1-1, is EPEVTQTPSHQVTQMGQEVILRCVPISNHLYFYWYRQILGQKVEFLVSFYNNEISEKSEIFDDQFSVERPDGSNFTLKIRSTKLEDSAMYFCASSERPLMGAFFGQGTRLTVV.

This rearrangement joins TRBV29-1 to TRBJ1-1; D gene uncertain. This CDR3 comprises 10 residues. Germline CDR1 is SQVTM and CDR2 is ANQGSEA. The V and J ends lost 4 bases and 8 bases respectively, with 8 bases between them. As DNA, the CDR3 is TGCAGCGTTGTGAGGGAGGAAGCTTTCTTT. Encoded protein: CSVVREEAFF.

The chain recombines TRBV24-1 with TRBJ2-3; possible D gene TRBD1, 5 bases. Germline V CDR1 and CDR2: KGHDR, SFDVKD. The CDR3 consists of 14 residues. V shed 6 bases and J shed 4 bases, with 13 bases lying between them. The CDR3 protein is CATSRPGWPDTQYF. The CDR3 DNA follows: TGTGCCACCAGTAGGCCAGGGTGGCCAGATACGCAGTATTTT.

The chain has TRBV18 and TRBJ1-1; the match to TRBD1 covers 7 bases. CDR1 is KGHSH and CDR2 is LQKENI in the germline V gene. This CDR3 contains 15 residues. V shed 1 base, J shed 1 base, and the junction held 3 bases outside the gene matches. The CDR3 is CASSPQGAENTEAFF. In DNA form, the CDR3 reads TGTGCCAGCTCACCACAGGGGGCTGAGAACACTGAAGCTTTCTTT.

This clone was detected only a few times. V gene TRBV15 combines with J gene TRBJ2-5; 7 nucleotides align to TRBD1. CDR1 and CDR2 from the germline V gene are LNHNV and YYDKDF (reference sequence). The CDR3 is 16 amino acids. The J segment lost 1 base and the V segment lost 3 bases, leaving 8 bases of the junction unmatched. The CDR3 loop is CATSRDPRDSQETQYF. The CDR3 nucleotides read TGTGCCACCAGCAGGGACCCCCGGGACAGCCAAGAGACCCAGTACTTC.

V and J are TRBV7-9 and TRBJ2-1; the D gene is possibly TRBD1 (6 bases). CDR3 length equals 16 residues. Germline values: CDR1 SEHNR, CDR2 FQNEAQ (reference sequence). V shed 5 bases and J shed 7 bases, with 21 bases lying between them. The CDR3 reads CASSQNVQGTGNEQFF. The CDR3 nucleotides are TGTGCCAGCAGCCAGAACGTACAGGGCACGGGTAATGAGCAGTTCTTC.

The CDR3 coding sequence is TGTGCCAGCAGCTCCACCGGGACTGCGAACGAGCAGTACTTC. This codes for CASSSTGTANEQYF. The V and J genes are TRBV11-2 and TRBJ2-7, with D maybe TRBD2 (6 bases). Per germline, CDR1 SGHAT and CDR2 FQNNGV. The CDR3 is 14 amino acids. Deletions cut 4 bases from V and 5 bases from J, with 15 bases between. Together with reference TRBV11-2 and TRBJ2-7, the CDR3 gives the full variable domain: EAGVAQSPRYKIIEKRQSVAFWCNPISGHATLYWYQQILGQGPKLLIQFQNNGVVDDSQLPKDRFSAERLKGVDSTLKIQPAKLEDSAVYLCASSSTGTANEQYFGPGTRLTVT.

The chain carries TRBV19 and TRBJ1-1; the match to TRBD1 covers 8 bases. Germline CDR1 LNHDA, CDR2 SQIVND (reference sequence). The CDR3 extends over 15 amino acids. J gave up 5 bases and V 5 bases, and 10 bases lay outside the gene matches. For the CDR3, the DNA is TGTGCCAGTAGTCGAAACGGACAGGGAAAGACTGAAGCTTTCTTT. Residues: CASSRNGQGKTEAFF. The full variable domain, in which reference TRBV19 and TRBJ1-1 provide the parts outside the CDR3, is DGGITQSPKYLFRKEGQNVTLSCEQNLNHDAMYWYRQDPGQGLRLIYYSQIVNDFQKGDIAEGYSVSREKKESFPLTVTSAQKNPTAFYLCASSRNGQGKTEAFFGQGTRLTVV.

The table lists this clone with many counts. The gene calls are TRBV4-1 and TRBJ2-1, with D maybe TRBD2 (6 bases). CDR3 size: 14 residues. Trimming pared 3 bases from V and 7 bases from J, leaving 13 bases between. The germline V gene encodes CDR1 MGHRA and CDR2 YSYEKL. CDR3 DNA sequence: TGCGCCAGCAGCCACCGGGACTTCGAAAATGAGCAGTTCTTC. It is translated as CASSHRDFENEQFF.

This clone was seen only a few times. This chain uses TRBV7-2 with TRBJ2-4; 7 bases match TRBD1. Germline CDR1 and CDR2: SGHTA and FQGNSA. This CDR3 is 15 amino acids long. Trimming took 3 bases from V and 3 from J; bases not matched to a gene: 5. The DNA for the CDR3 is TGTGCCAGCAGCTTGACAGGGTTCGTCAAAAACATTCAGTACTTC. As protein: CASSLTGFVKNIQYF.

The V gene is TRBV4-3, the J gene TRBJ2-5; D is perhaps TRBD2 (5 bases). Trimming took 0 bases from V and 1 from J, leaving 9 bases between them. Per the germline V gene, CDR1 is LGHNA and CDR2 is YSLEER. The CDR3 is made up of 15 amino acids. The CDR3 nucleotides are TGCGCCAGCAGCCAAGATGGGAGCGGCCAAGAGACCCAGTACTTC. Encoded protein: CASSQDGSGQETQYF.

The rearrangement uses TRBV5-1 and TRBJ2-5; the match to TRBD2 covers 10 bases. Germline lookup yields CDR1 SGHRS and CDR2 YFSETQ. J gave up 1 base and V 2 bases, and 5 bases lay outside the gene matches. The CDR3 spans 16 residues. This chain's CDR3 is CASSLGPSGGQETQYF. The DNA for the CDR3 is TGCGCCAGCAGCTTAGGGCCTAGCGGGGGCCAAGAGACCCAGTACTTC.

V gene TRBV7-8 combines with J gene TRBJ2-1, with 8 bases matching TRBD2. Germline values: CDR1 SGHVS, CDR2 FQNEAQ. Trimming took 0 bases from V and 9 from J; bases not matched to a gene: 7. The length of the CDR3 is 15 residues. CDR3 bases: TGTGCCAGCAGCTTAGCGGCCCTGCGGGAGGCTGAGCAGTTCTTC. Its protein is CASSLAALREAEQFF.

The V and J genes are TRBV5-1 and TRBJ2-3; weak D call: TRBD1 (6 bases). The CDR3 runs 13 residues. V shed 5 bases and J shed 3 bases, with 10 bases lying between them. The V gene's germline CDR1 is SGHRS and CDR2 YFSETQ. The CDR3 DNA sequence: TGCGCCAGCAGTACACAGGGAACAGATACGCAGTATTTT. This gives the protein CASSTQGTDTQYF.

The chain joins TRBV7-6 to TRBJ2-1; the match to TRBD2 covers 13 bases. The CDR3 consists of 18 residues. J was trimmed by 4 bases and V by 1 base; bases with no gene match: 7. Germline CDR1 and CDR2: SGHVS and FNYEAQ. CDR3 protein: CASSLDAPGLAGYNEQFF. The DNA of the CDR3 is TGTGCCAGCAGCTTAGACGCCCCGGGACTAGCGGGATACAATGAGCAGTTCTTC.